Below, one T cell receptor beta chain is given with its context. The data were produced by immunoSEQ multiplex PCR, yet TCRdb's version contains in-frame clones alone and is incomplete. The sample contains 200,000 to 250,000 clones, more than 70% of which appear only once. This sample stems from a study of blood T cell repertoires in COVID-19. J was trimmed by 2 bases and V by 3 bases; bases with no gene match: 6. Germline-derived CDR1 and CDR2 are SGHRS and YFSETQ. The length of the CDR3 is 16 residues. The TCR comes from a human donor in a cohort sampled during active COVID-19. Sequencing was done on a sample of peripheral blood. V usage is TRBV5-1 and J usage is TRBJ2-1; TRBD1 matches at 9 bases. The CDR3 DNA sequence: TGCGCCAGCAGCTCGGGGACAGGGAGCACCTACAATGAGCAGTTCTTC. Its protein is CASSSGTGSTYNEQFF.